The 7 T cell receptor beta chains presented below share a single source sample, sequenced in a study of T-cell reconstitution after alpha-beta-depleted transplantation in children. A library of TCRbeta sequences, prepared with unique molecular identifiers, was generated. TCRdb redid the calling of the PCR reads with MiXCR, one entry per CDR3 protein. The table lists about 610,000 distinct CDR3 sequences, more than 9% of them singletons, with roughly 4% in the top ten. Here the sequenced sample was PBMCs from the stem cell graft donor, taken from the stem cell graft. These receptors came from a human donor who donated a stem cell graft to a child with acute myeloid leukemia.

This clonotype came up once. This sequence joins TRBV4-3 and TRBJ2-3, with D possibly being TRBD1 (5 bases). Germline CDR1 and CDR2: LGHNA and YSLEER. There are 16 residues in the CDR3. V lost 1 base and J lost 1, with 12 bases in between. The CDR3 is CASSQGPWGGTDTQYF. The CDR3 region has the DNA TGCGCCAGCAGCCAAGGGCCGTGGGGCGGCACAGATACGCAGTATTTT.

This chain joins TRBV5-1 and TRBJ2-2; TRBD1 agrees at 9 bases. The CDR3 length is 16 residues. Germline V gives CDR1 SGHRS, CDR2 YFSETQ. V lost 4 bases, J lost 5 bases, and 9 bases stayed unmatched. This CDR3 reads CASSPSRTGVTGELFF. CDR3 coding DNA: TGCGCCAGCAGCCCCTCGAGGACAGGGGTGACCGGGGAGCTGTTTTTT. The whole variable domain, filled in from reference TRBV5-1 and TRBJ2-2, reads KAGVTQTPRYLIKTRGQQVTLSCSPISGHRSVSWYQQTPGQGLQFLFEYFSETQRNKGNFPGRFSGRQFSNSRSEMNVSTLELGDSALYLCASSPSRTGVTGELFFGEGSRLTVL.

This clonotype was counted between two and nine times. The chain combines TRBV20-1 with TRBJ2-1, with TRBD2 identical over 9 bases. The CDR3 sequence is 18 residues long. In germline, CDR1 is DFQATT, CDR2 SNEGSKA (reference sequence). The ends lost 0 bases at V and 7 bases at J; junction bases unmatched: 16. The CDR3 DNA reads as TGCAGTGCTAGAGATGCAACCCCTGAGCGGGAGGTTTTGAATGAGCAGTTCTTC. Protein: CSARDATPEREVLNEQFF.

This clonotype was observed at least ten times. The chain couples TRBV28 to TRBJ1-4; 7 nucleotides line up with TRBD1. Germline CDR1 is MDHEN and CDR2 is SYDVKM. V gave up 3 bases and J gave up 0 bases; unmatched junction bases: 4. The CDR3 is 16 residues long. DNA of the CDR3: TGTGCCAGCAGTTTCTTCGGGACAGCAACTAATGAAAAACTGTTTTTT. It is translated as CASSFFGTATNEKLFF.

Ten or more counts support this clonotype. The V and J genes are TRBV10-3 and TRBJ2-7; 13 bases are shared with TRBD2. J lost 3 bases, V lost 6 bases, and 11 bases had no gene match. The CDR3 has 17 amino acids. Germline V gene sequence: CDR1 ENHRY, CDR2 SYGVKD. CDR3 coding DNA: TGTGCCATCAGGATAGGGACTAGCGGGAATAAGGGCTACGAGCAGTACTTC. Translated, it gives CAIRIGTSGNKGYEQYF.

V usage is TRBV20-1 and J usage is TRBJ2-4; 12 bases line up with TRBD2. The germline V gene encodes CDR1 DFQATT and CDR2 SNEGSKA (reference sequence). This CDR3 comprises 16 residues. J lost 0 bases, V lost 6 bases, and 6 bases had no gene match. CDR3 in amino acids: CSARTSGTLAKNIQYF. DNA for the CDR3: TGCAGTGCCCGGACTAGCGGGACCCTAGCCAAAAACATTCAGTACTTC.

This clonotype was picked up a small number of times. The chain recombines TRBV12-3 or TRBV12-4 with TRBJ2-1, with unresolved D. Trimming took off 6 bases at V and 0 bases at J, with 12 bases between the two ends. The CDR3 has 15 residues. The CDR3 spells CASSRRLSSYNEQFF. CDR3 coding DNA: TGTGCCAGCAGCCGCAGATTGAGCTCCTACAATGAGCAGTTCTTC.